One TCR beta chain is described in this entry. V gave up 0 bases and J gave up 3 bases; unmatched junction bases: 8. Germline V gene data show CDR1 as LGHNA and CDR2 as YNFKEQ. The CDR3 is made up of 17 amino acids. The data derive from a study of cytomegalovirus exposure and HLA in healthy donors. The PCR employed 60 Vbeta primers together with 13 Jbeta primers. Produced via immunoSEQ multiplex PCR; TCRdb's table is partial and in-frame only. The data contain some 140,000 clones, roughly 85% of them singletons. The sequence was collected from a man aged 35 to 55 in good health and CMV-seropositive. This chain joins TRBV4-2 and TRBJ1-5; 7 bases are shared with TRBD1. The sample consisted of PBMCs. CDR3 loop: CASSQEGTERDNQPQHF. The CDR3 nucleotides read TGTGCCAGCAGCCAAGAAGGGACAGAGCGAGACAATCAGCCCCAGCATTTT.